One and the same sample provided the 30 T cell receptor beta chains below, sequenced in a study of breast tumors, draining lymph nodes, adjacent tissues. Breast cancer patients provided tissue from their axillary draining lymph nodes. TCRdb independently ran MiXCR on the multiplex PCR reads; one entry per CDR3 protein. This sample carries over 150,000 distinct CDR3 sequences, about 32% of them seen once, and the ten largest clones take roughly 4%. The source material was axillary lymph node tissue. The receptors shown here come from a female donor with breast cancer. Some clones in this sample may be carry-over from other donors' samples.

The sample holds many counts of this clonotype. V gene TRBV7-2 combines with J gene TRBJ2-2; TRBD2 matches at 7 bases. This CDR3 spans 15 amino acids. V lost 1 base, J lost 4 bases, and 3 bases stayed unmatched. Germline V gene sequence: CDR1 SGHTA, CDR2 FQGNSA. The CDR3 DNA is TGTGCCAGCAGCTTAGGCGGGGAGGGCACCGGGGAGCTGTTTTTT. It translates to CASSLGGEGTGELFF. Full variable domain (rest looked up from reference TRBV7-2 and TRBJ2-2): GAGVSQSPSNKVTEKGKDVELRCDPISGHTALYWYRQSLGQGLEFLIYFQGNSAPDKSGLPSDRFSAERTGGSVSTLTIQRTQQEDSAVYLCASSLGGEGTGELFFGEGSRLTVL.

To note about this clonotype: A single base separates this from a much larger clone, so it may be a read error. No conserved phenylalanine or tryptophan ends this CDR3, so it is likely a read error. The rearrangement joins TRBV9 to TRBJ1-2; no clear D. Germline V gene data show CDR1 as SGDLS and CDR2 as YYNGEE. The CDR3 consists of 13 residues. The CDR3 coding sequence is TGTGCCAGCGGCGTAGCTGGGATAGCCGGTTACACCTCC. Translated: CASGVAGIAGYTS.

The J gene is TRBJ2-7, the V gene TRBV20-1; 7 positions agree with TRBD2. Losses at the gene ends were 3 bases for V and 2 bases for J; bases not matched to a gene: 1. The CDR3 loop spans 12 amino acids. From germline, CDR1 is DFQATT and CDR2 SNEGSKA (reference sequence). The CDR3 bases are TGCAGTGCTAGGGGGAGGGCCTACGAGCAGTACTTC. Translated: CSARGRAYEQYF.

In its sample, this clonotype ranks as medium-sized. The chain is built from TRBV7-8 and TRBJ1-6, with D possibly being TRBD1 (6 bases). CDR1 and CDR2 (germline): SGHVS, FQNEAQ. CDR3 length: 16 residues. V dropped 7 bases and J dropped 0 bases, with 13 bases sitting between them. The CDR3 DNA reads as TGTGCCAGCACTCACGGGGGGCTCTCCTATAATTCACCCCTCCACTTT. This translates into CASTHGGLSYNSPLHF.

Concerning this clonotype: One base away lies a much larger clone, so this may be a sequencing read error. The chain uses TRBV7-6 and TRBJ2-5, with D possibly called TRBD1 or TRBD2 (5 bases each). CDR1 SGHVS and CDR2 FNYEAQ come from the germline V gene. This CDR3 is built from 15 residues. The CDR3 bases are TGTGCCAGCTCACACGGGACGACCGGCGACGAGACCCAGCACTTC. Protein: CASSHGTTGDETQHF.

This clonotype was detected ten times or more. The J gene is TRBJ2-5, the V gene TRBV5-5; tentative D call: TRBD2 (6 bases). CDR1 is SGHKS and CDR2 is YYEKEE in the germline V gene (reference sequence). With 0 bases removed from V and 4 bases from J, the gap between germline ends came to 10 bases. This CDR3 region has 14 residues. CDR3 region: CASSLGWEAETQYF. The CDR3, as DNA: TGTGCCAGCAGCTTGGGGTGGGAGGCAGAGACCCAGTACTTC.

CDR3 nucleotide sequence: TGCAGCGTTGATAGCGGGGGGGGAGAGGAGACCCAGTACTTC. Residues: CSVDSGGGEETQYF. This chain uses TRBV29-1 with TRBJ2-5; 11 bases match TRBD2. The CDR3 is 14 residues long. Germline V lookup: CDR1 SQVTM, CDR2 ANQGSEA. Trimming removed 3 bases from V and 5 bases from J; junction bases left unmatched: 5.

This clonotype ranks as medium-sized. The chain couples TRBV29-1 to TRBJ2-6; 8 positions agree with TRBD1. CDR3 length equals 16 residues. CDR1 is SQVTM, CDR2 ANQGSEA, per germline. J lost 3 bases, V lost 1 base, and 5 bases had no gene match. This CDR3 is CSVEGRGLNGANVLTF. In DNA form, the CDR3 reads TGCAGCGTTGAAGGCAGGGGGCTTAATGGGGCCAACGTCCTGACTTTC.

This clonotype was counted ten times or more. V and J are TRBV7-9 and TRBJ1-3; maybe TRBD1 (5 bases). In germline, CDR1 is SEHNR, CDR2 FQNEAQ (reference sequence). V lost 4 bases, J lost 3 bases, and 13 bases lay in between. This CDR3 has 15 residues. CDR3 nucleotide sequence: TGTGCCAGCAGCTCAATTCAGGGTAATGGAAACACCATATATTTT. Its protein product is CASSSIQGNGNTIYF.

This clonotype was recorded at least ten times. One end of the junction does not line up with germline, which may come from a read error. This sequence joins TRBV28 and TRBJ2-5; 11 positions match TRBD2. The CDR3 length is 12 residues. Germline loops: CDR1 MDHEN, CDR2 SYDVKM. The CDR3 coding sequence is TGTGCCAGCAGTAGGACTAGCGGGTTTTGGGACTTC. Translation: CASSRTSGFWDF.

The table lists this clonotype with many counts. The chain carries TRBV7-9 and TRBJ1-3, with TRBD1 as a possible D gene (6 bases). The CDR3 extends over 20 amino acids. Germline values: CDR1 SEHNR, CDR2 FQNEAQ (reference sequence). V lost 0 bases and J lost 5, with 26 bases in between. CDR3 protein: CASSLAGGLYQDPSRNTIYF. The CDR3 nucleotides are TGTGCCAGCAGCTTAGCCGGGGGGCTATATCAGGATCCCTCGAGAAACACCATATATTTT.

The V call is TRBV29-1, the J call TRBJ1-1; D not resolved. Germline values: CDR1 SQVTM, CDR2 ANQGSEA. The CDR3 is made up of 13 amino acids. The V and J ends lost 8 bases and 8 bases respectively, with 21 bases between them. CDR3 DNA: TGCAGCTCTAGCCCTGTAACTCCACTCGAAGCTTTCTTT. This codes for CSSSPVTPLEAFF.

This clonotype was observed a few times. The V call is TRBV6-6, the J call TRBJ2-3; D may correspond to TRBD1 or TRBD2 (6 bases each). This CDR3 is built from 17 residues. The germline gives CDR1 MNHNY, CDR2 SVGAGI (reference sequence). V lost 5 bases and J 1 base, leaving 19 bases between the germline ends. Written as DNA, the CDR3 is TGTGCCAGCAGTCCGGGACTCGACAGGAGAGGCACAGATACGCAGTATTTT. It specifies CASSPGLDRRGTDTQYF.

This clonotype was recorded a few times. The junction departs from the called germline gene at one end, perhaps through a read error. The chain joins TRBV6-5 to TRBJ2-7, with D perhaps matching TRBD1 or TRBD2 (7 bases each). Germline CDR1 reads MNHEY; CDR2 reads SVGAGI. The CDR3 has 17 amino acids. The CDR3 DNA is TGTGCCAGCAGTCACTCGATTGCGTCAGGGGGGGCCTACGAGCAGTACTTC. It translates to CASSHSIASGGAYEQYF.

This clonotype was observed many times. The chain has TRBV3-1 and TRBJ2-7; TRBD1 might be the D (6 bases). Germline assignment: CDR1 LGHDT and CDR2 YNNKEL (reference sequence). Between the trimmed V and J ends, which lost 3 bases and 5 bases, there was a span of 14 bases. The CDR3 runs to 14 residues. In DNA form, the CDR3 reads TGTGCCAGCAGCCAGGGGCTCAGGGGCGACGAGCAGTACTTC. This codes for CASSQGLRGDEQYF.

CDR3 sequence (DNA): TGTGCCAGCAGCTTAAATAATTGGACAGGTTGGGAACTGCCGGACACTGAAGCTTTCTTT. It encodes CASSLNNWTGWELPDTEAFF. The chain links TRBV7-3 to TRBJ1-1, with 7 positions matching TRBD1. Germline CDR1 SGHTA, CDR2 FQGTGA. J was trimmed by 3 bases and V by 1 base; bases with no gene match: 20. The CDR3 contains 20 residues.

This clonotype was recorded at least ten times. This chain joins TRBV7-9 and TRBJ1-4; 7 bases are shared with TRBD1. This CDR3 has 15 amino acids. V gave up 5 bases and J gave up 8 bases; unmatched junction bases: 11. Germline loops: CDR1 SEHNR, CDR2 FQNEAQ (reference sequence). CDR3 protein: CASSIMTGRVEKLFF. Written as DNA, the CDR3 is TGTGCCAGCAGCATCATGACAGGGCGCGTGGAAAAACTGTTTTTT.

This clonotype appeared many times. The rearrangement joins TRBV20-1 to TRBJ2-7; D is perhaps TRBD1 (6 bases). Germline CDR1 and CDR2: DFQATT and SNEGSKA (reference sequence). The CDR3 is 12 amino acids. Trimming shortened V by 5 bases and J by 4 bases, and 12 bases separated the two germline ends. The CDR3 reads CSAALQGYEQYF. The DNA of the CDR3 is TGCAGTGCTGCCCTACAGGGTTACGAGCAGTACTTC.

This clonotype appeared a single time. The junction departs from the called germline gene at one end, perhaps through a read error. The chain joins TRBV6-2 or TRBV6-3 to TRBJ2-7; TRBD2 matches 10 bases. The CDR3 spans 17 residues. The V gene's germline CDR1 is MNHEY and CDR2 SVGEGT. The CDR3 protein is CASSYGRKAGGSYGQYF. The CDR3 bases are TGTGCCAGCAGTTACGGGAGGAAAGCGGGAGGGAGCTACGGGCAGTACTTC.

This clonotype was detected ten times or more. This chain uses TRBV20-1 with TRBJ2-5; 13 nucleotides line up with TRBD2. Germline CDR1 is DFQATT and CDR2 is SNEGSKA (reference sequence). J lost 4 bases, V lost 5 bases, and 10 bases had no gene match. This CDR3 has 16 amino acids. This CDR3 is CSAVRLAGGGVETQYF. Written as DNA, the CDR3 is TGCAGTGCTGTTCGACTAGCGGGAGGTGGAGTAGAGACCCAGTACTTC.

Worth noting for this clonotype: A read error may be the cause here, since a much bigger clone is one base away. This chain joins TRBV6-5 and TRBJ1-5, with a weak D call TRBD1 (5 bases). From germline, CDR1 is MNHEY and CDR2 SVGAGI. The CDR3 runs 15 residues. The CDR3 spells CASRGRQGSNQPRHF. The CDR3 DNA follows: TGTGCCAGCAGGGGTCGGCAGGGTAGCAATCAGCCCCGGCATTTT.

This clonotype showed up many times. The rearrangement joins TRBV12-3 or TRBV12-4 to TRBJ2-2; no definite D call. This CDR3 is built from 15 residues. The V gene lost 4 bases and the J gene lost 0 bases, with 9 bases spanning the gap. In DNA, the CDR3 is TGTGCCAGCAGTTCCCAACAGACGAACACCGGGGAGCTGTTTTTT. Translation gives CASSSQQTNTGELFF.

This clonotype was recorded at least ten times. The chain is built from TRBV20-1 and TRBJ2-6; D is perhaps TRBD1 or TRBD2 (6 bases each). The CDR3 extends over 18 amino acids. V lost 1 base, J lost 0 bases, and 16 bases lay in between. From germline, CDR1 is DFQATT and CDR2 SNEGSKA (reference sequence). The CDR3: CSARGRGRGYSGANVLTF. The DNA for the CDR3 is TGCAGTGCTAGAGGGAGGGGCAGGGGATACTCTGGGGCCAACGTCCTGACTTTC.

This clonotype came up many times. The V call is TRBV6-5, the J call TRBJ2-3; 7 bases agree with TRBD2. Germline V gives CDR1 MNHEY, CDR2 SVGAGI. With V trimmed by 6 bases and J by 3 bases, 6 bases remained unmatched. The CDR3 is made up of 14 amino acids. CDR3 sequence (DNA): TGTGCCAGCAGCCTGCGGGGGAGGACAGATACGCAGTATTTT. Translation gives CASSLRGRTDTQYF.

This clonotype was observed at least ten times. V is TRBV5-1 and J is TRBJ2-5; 8 bases agree with TRBD1. Germline assignment: CDR1 SGHRS and CDR2 YFSETQ. The ends lost 2 bases at V and 2 bases at J; junction bases unmatched: 5. The CDR3 contains 15 residues. The CDR3 loop reads CASSFITGGQETQYF. The CDR3 DNA reads as TGCGCCAGCAGCTTTATAACAGGGGGGCAAGAGACCCAGTACTTC.

This clonotype was seen a few times. This chain connects TRBV6-2 or TRBV6-3 to TRBJ2-5, with D perhaps given as TRBD1 or TRBD2 (5 bases each). The germline V gene encodes CDR1 MNHEY and CDR2 SVGEGT. This CDR3 contains 13 residues. V was pared by 5 bases and J by 3 bases, with 10 bases between. The CDR3 region has the DNA TGTGCCAGCAGTAGGGGTAGCGAAGAGACCCAGTACTTC. Residues: CASSRGSEETQYF.

This clonotype showed up many times. The chain recombines TRBV6-5 with TRBJ1-2; tentatively, D is TRBD1 (6 bases). V dropped 10 bases and J dropped 7 bases, with 16 bases sitting between them. The CDR3 totals 12 residues. Germline CDR1 reads MNHEY; CDR2 reads SVGAGI. CDR3 in amino acids: CATFRGVGGYTF. For the CDR3, the DNA is TGTGCCACCTTTAGGGGGGTCGGTGGCTACACCTTC.

In its sample, this clonotype was seen many times. The chain uses TRBV7-2 and TRBJ2-2, with 8 positions matching TRBD2. With 3 bases clipped from V and 7 bases from J, the junction kept 7 bases outside the gene matches. The V gene's germline CDR1 is SGHTA and CDR2 FQGNSA. The CDR3 covers 15 residues. The DNA for the CDR3 is TGTGCCAGCAGCTTTTCAGCGGGAGTAAACGGGGAGCTGTTTTTT. The encoded protein is CASSFSAGVNGELFF.

The chain combines TRBV18 with TRBJ1-1; the D gene is possibly TRBD1 (5 bases). The germline gives CDR1 KGHSH, CDR2 LQKENI. Trimming took 5 bases from V and 4 from J, leaving 11 bases between them. There are 13 residues in the CDR3. The CDR3, as DNA: TGTGCCAGCTCAGGGGGTCTAGGCACTGAAGCTTTCTTT. Translating it yields CASSGGLGTEAFF.

This clonotype was seen ten or more times. The chain combines TRBV15 with TRBJ2-2; TRBD1 might be the D (5 bases). The ends were cut back, 8 bases at V and 8 bases at J, with 18 bases in the middle. The germline V gene has CDR1 LNHNV and CDR2 YYDKDF (reference sequence). CDR3 length: 14 amino acids. In nucleotides, the CDR3 is TGTGCCACCTCGAGACAGCCTTTCGGGGGGGAGCTGTTTTTT. This sequence encodes CATSRQPFGGELFF.